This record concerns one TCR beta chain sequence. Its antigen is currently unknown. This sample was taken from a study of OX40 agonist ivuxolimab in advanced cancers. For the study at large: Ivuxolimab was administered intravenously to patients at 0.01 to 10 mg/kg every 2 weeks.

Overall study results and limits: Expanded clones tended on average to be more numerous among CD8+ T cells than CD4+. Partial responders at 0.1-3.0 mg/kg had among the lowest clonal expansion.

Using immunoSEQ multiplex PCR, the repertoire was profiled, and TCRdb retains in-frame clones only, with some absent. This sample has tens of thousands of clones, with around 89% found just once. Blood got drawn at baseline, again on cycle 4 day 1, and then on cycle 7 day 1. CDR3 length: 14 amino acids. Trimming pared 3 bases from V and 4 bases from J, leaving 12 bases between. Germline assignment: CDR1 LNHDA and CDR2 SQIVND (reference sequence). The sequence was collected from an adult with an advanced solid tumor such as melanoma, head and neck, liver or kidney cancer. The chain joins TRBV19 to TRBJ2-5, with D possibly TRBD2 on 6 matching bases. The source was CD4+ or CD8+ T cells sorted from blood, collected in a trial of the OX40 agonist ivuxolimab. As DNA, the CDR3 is TGTGCCAGTAGTATCTCCGGGGGAATAGAGACCCAGTACTTC. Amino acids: CASSISGGIETQYF.